Listed here are 13 T cell receptor beta chains from one sample, sequenced in a study of cytomegalovirus exposure and HLA in healthy donors. With 60 Vbeta and 13 Jbeta primers, the PCR was carried out. The method was immunoSEQ multiplex PCR; TCRdb's version includes in-frame clones alone and lacks a portion of them. This repertoire shows about 190,000 clones, roughly 79% found once; its top ten account for roughly 1.6%. The specimen sequenced was PBMCs. The receptors stem from a woman younger than 30 in good health and CMV-seronegative.

The V call is TRBV5-4, the J call TRBJ2-3; 8 nucleotides agree with TRBD1. The CDR3 contains 15 residues. Trimming cost V 3 bases and J 0 bases; bases outside gene matches: 3. Germline CDR1 and CDR2: SGHNT and YYREEE (reference sequence). CDR3 residues: CASSWGQESTDTQYF. The CDR3 DNA sequence: TGTGCCAGCAGCTGGGGACAGGAGAGCACAGATACGCAGTATTTT.

This chain uses TRBV29-1 with TRBJ2-3; TRBD1 is a possible D gene (6 bases). Germline lookup yields CDR1 SQVTM and CDR2 ANQGSEA. The CDR3 loop spans 12 amino acids. The V end was cut by 4 bases, the J end by 3 bases, with 8 bases between. The CDR3 reads CSVVRGTDTQYF. The DNA for the CDR3 is TGCAGCGTTGTCAGGGGAACAGATACGCAGTATTTT.

This clone appeared once. The chain joins TRBV10-3 to TRBJ1-6; 7 bases line up with TRBD1. CDR1 is ENHRY, CDR2 SYGVKD, per germline. There are 16 residues in the CDR3. V gave up 10 bases and J gave up 4 bases; unmatched junction bases: 13. CDR3 bases: TGTGCCACAACTGCCCAGGGACAGAATTATAATTCACCCCTCCACTTT. Its protein is CATTAQGQNYNSPLHF.

There are a few counts of this clone. The J gene is TRBJ2-6, the V gene TRBV5-1, with TRBD1 matching 8 bases. The CDR3 consists of 16 residues. Germline CDR1 SGHRS, CDR2 YFSETQ. The V segment lost 0 bases and the J segment 4 bases; nucleotides outside the gene matches: 3. As DNA, the CDR3 is TGCGCCAGCAGCTTGGGGACAGGGCCGGGGGCCAACGTCCTGACTTTC. It yields the protein CASSLGTGPGANVLTF.

This CDR3 is CASSEGGSEQYF. In nucleotides, the CDR3 is TGCGCCAGCAGTGAAGGAGGGTCCGAGCAGTACTTC. The chain recombines TRBV10-2 with TRBJ2-5, with D perhaps matching TRBD2 (6 bases). TRBJ2-7 matches the DNA end more closely, so the J call is doubtful. This CDR3 is 12 amino acids long. Germline V gene data show CDR1 as WSHSY and CDR2 as SAAADI.

The V and J genes are TRBV27 and TRBJ2-7; 7 bases are shared with TRBD2. Germline V gene lookup returns CDR1 MNHEY and CDR2 SMNVEV (reference sequence). The CDR3 contains 15 residues. V dropped 5 bases and J dropped 5; count of bases not matched to a gene: 12. CDR3 region: CASSQSGTDWDEQYF. As DNA, the CDR3 is TGTGCCAGCAGTCAAAGCGGGACGGACTGGGACGAGCAGTACTTC.

The chain links TRBV27 to TRBJ1-1; weak D call: TRBD1 (5 bases). The CDR3 spans 16 residues. The germline V gene encodes CDR1 MNHEY and CDR2 SMNVEV (reference sequence). Trimming took 4 bases from V and 0 from J, leaving 15 bases between them. The CDR3 protein is CASSYSGTHLNTEAFF. CDR3 bases: TGTGCCAGCAGTTATTCGGGGACTCACTTGAACACTGAAGCTTTCTTT.

This clone was counted a single time. The chain couples TRBV5-4 to TRBJ1-1; perhaps TRBD1 as D (6 bases). This CDR3 contains 14 residues. The germline V and J ends were trimmed by 2 bases and 5 bases, with 13 bases remaining between them. Per the germline V gene, CDR1 is SGHNT and CDR2 is YYREEE (reference sequence). The CDR3 sequence is CASSFPLGGTEAFF. Written as DNA, the CDR3 is TGTGCCAGCAGCTTCCCGTTAGGGGGTACTGAAGCTTTCTTT.

DNA for the CDR3: TGTGCCAGCAGTCTGGGGGGGAACTATGGCTACACCTTC. Protein product: CASSLGGNYGYTF. The rearrangement links TRBV6-1 to TRBJ1-2, with a weak D call TRBD1 (5 bases). This CDR3 contains 13 residues. V was cut by 5 bases and J by 2 bases, with 9 bases left in between. Per the germline V gene, CDR1 is MNHNS and CDR2 is SASEGT.

V gene TRBV5-6 combines with J gene TRBJ2-5, with TRBD1 as a possible D gene (6 bases). The end of the DNA aligns better with TRBJ2-7, so the J call may be wrong. The CDR3 has 16 amino acids. Germline V gene data show CDR1 as SGHDT and CDR2 as YYEEEE. CDR3 residues: CASSLARGSWSYEQYF. CDR3 in DNA: TGTGCCAGCAGCTTGGCCAGGGGTTCGTGGTCCTACGAGCAGTACTTC.

This chain uses TRBV10-2 with TRBJ1-2; 11 positions match TRBD1. CDR3 size: 15 residues. The junction had 9 bases not matched to a gene; V was cut back by 4 bases and J by 8 bases. Germline CDR1 is WSHSY and CDR2 is SAAADI. CDR3 amino acids: CASSGGWDRGFGYTF. CDR3 DNA sequence: TGCGCCAGCAGTGGGGGGTGGGACAGGGGGTTCGGCTACACCTTC.

This sequence joins TRBV30 and TRBJ1-5; 12 nucleotides align to TRBD1. J lost 4 bases, V lost 4 bases, and 14 bases had no gene match. This CDR3 spans 18 amino acids. Germline loops: CDR1 GTSNPN, CDR2 SVGIG (reference sequence). This chain's CDR3 is CAWNPSPGQGAVNQPQHF. The CDR3 DNA sequence: TGTGCCTGGAACCCAAGCCCGGGACAGGGGGCGGTAAATCAGCCCCAGCATTTT. Together with reference TRBV30 and TRBJ1-5, the CDR3 gives the full variable domain: SQTIHQWPATLVQPVGSPLSLECTVEGTSNPNLYWYRQAAGRGLQLLFYSVGIGQISSEVPQNLSASRPQDRQFILSSKKLLLSDSGFYLCAWNPSPGQGAVNQPQHFGDGTRLSIL.

The V call is TRBV5-1, the J call TRBJ2-5, with unresolved D. Trimming took 5 bases from V and 5 from J, leaving 16 bases between them. The CDR3 loop spans 14 amino acids. The germline V gene has CDR1 SGHRS and CDR2 YFSETQ. CDR3 DNA: TGCGCCAGCAGTTTCGACGGTTCGGAGGAGACCCAGTACTTC. Translated, it gives CASSFDGSEETQYF.